The next 27 T cell receptor beta chains were all read from a single sample in a study of blood T cells in healthy people across ages. A second PCR, run for roughly 7 to 11 cycles, used a sample-barcoded 5' primer plus a J-beta primer mix. TCRdb used MiXCR to reprocess the 5' RACE reads, holding one entry per CDR3 protein. The data show roughly 2 million distinct CDR3 sequences, 40% to 55% seen once. Sequencing used blood. The receptors stem from a woman in her 40s in good health.

The rearrangement uses TRBV15 and TRBJ2-3; no firm D call. Trimming shortened V by 0 bases and J by 6 bases, and 7 bases separated the two germline ends. Per germline, CDR1 LNHNV and CDR2 YYDKDF (reference sequence). The CDR3 spans 13 residues. The CDR3 region is CATSREQDDTQYF. CDR3 DNA: TGTGCCACCAGCAGAGAGCAGGATGATACGCAGTATTTT.

This clonotype showed up just a few times. This chain links TRBV20-1 with TRBJ1-6; perhaps TRBD1 as D (5 bases). V lost 0 bases and J lost 1, with 10 bases in between. The CDR3 consists of 16 residues. Germline assignment: CDR1 DFQATT and CDR2 SNEGSKA (reference sequence). This CDR3 reads CSAREQGGSYNSPLHF. The CDR3 nucleotides are TGCAGTGCTAGAGAGCAGGGAGGTTCCTATAATTCACCCCTCCACTTT.

The chain is built from TRBV20-1 and TRBJ1-4; 7 bases map to TRBD1. The germline V gene encodes CDR1 DFQATT and CDR2 SNEGSKA (reference sequence). V shed 6 bases, J shed 5 bases, and the junction held 9 bases outside the gene matches. The CDR3 length is 14 residues. CDR3 bases: TGCAGTGCCGTCGTGGGGACAGTAAATGAAAAACTGTTTTTT. Translating gives CSAVVGTVNEKLFF.

V is TRBV6-1 and J is TRBJ1-1, with no clear D. V was trimmed by 6 bases and J by 1 base, leaving 9 bases between them. The germline V gene encodes CDR1 MNHNS and CDR2 SASEGT. This CDR3 spans 13 amino acids. This CDR3 reads CASRDGRNTEAFF. The CDR3, as DNA: TGTGCCAGCAGGGACGGGAGGAACACTGAAGCTTTCTTT.

V and J are TRBV7-8 and TRBJ1-4; D gene unclear. The V end lost 1 base, the J end lost 0 bases, and 9 bases lay between the germline ends. The germline CDR1 and CDR2 sequences are SGHVS and FQNEAQ. CDR3 length: 16 amino acids. CDR3 nucleotides: TGTGCCAGCAGCTTAGTCCGGAGTGCAACTAATGAAAAACTGTTTTTT. Amino acid sequence: CASSLVRSATNEKLFF. The full variable domain, rest sourced from reference TRBV7-8 and TRBJ1-4, is GAGVSQSPRYKVAKRGQDVALRCDPISGHVSLFWYQQALGQGPEFLTYFQNEAQLDKSGLPSDRFFAERPEGSVSTLKIQRTQQEDSAVYLCASSLVRSATNEKLFFGSGTQLSVL.

The V call is TRBV6-5, the J call TRBJ1-2; a weak D match, TRBD1 (6 bases). Between the trimmed V and J ends, which lost 7 bases and 4 bases, there was a span of 10 bases. In germline, CDR1 is MNHEY, CDR2 SVGAGI. This CDR3 is built from 12 residues. The DNA for the CDR3 is TGTGCCAGCAAGTCGACAGGCTATGGCTACACCTTC. Its translation is CASKSTGYGYTF.

About this clonotype: At one of its ends the junction is not consistent with the germline gene, which may arise from a read error. This rearrangement joins TRBV4-3 to TRBJ2-1; weak D call: TRBD2 (5 bases). The J call is uncertain, as TRBJ2-7 better fits the DNA end. CDR1 and CDR2 from the germline V gene are LGHNA and YSLEER. This CDR3 spans 14 amino acids. CDR3 coding DNA: TGCGCCAGCAGCCAAGATATAGGGAGCTACAAGCAGTACTTC. Its translation: CASSQDIGSYKQYF.

The rearrangement uses TRBV20-1 and TRBJ2-7; D ambiguous. In germline, CDR1 is DFQATT, CDR2 SNEGSKA (reference sequence). V lost 0 bases and J lost 3, with 12 bases in between. CDR3 length equals 14 residues. In DNA form, the CDR3 reads TGCAGTGCTAGAGATCCGACATTCGTCTACGAGCAGTACTTC. This encodes CSARDPTFVYEQYF.

The chain uses TRBV9 and TRBJ2-1, with D perhaps TRBD2 (6 bases). CDR1 and CDR2 (germline): SGDLS, YYNGEE. V dropped 0 bases and J dropped 13 bases, with 17 bases sitting between them. There are 14 residues in the CDR3. CDR3 region: CASSVELAGETQFF. The CDR3 DNA reads as TGTGCCAGCAGCGTAGAACTAGCTGGTGAGACCCAGTTCTTC.

This clonotype came up a few times. The rearrangement uses TRBV7-9 and TRBJ1-2; D might be TRBD1 (5 bases). Germline V gene sequence: CDR1 SEHNR, CDR2 FQNEAQ (reference sequence). The CDR3 length is 13 residues. The germline V and J ends were trimmed by 7 bases and 6 bases, with 15 bases remaining between them. CDR3 sequence reads: CASTPRGEHGYTF. In DNA form, the CDR3 reads TGTGCCAGCACCCCGCGGGGGGAACATGGCTACACCTTC.

This clonotype was found a few times. The chain couples TRBV12-5 to TRBJ1-4, with 8 positions matching TRBD1. V lost 3 bases to trimming and J lost 0 bases; unmatched junction nucleotides: 12. The CDR3 covers 19 residues. Germline V gene sequence: CDR1 LGHNT, CDR2 FRNRAP. The CDR3 sequence: CASGFRAGGITATNEKLFF. The CDR3 DNA follows: TGTGCTAGTGGTTTTCGTGCAGGGGGCATTACCGCAACTAATGAAAAACTGTTTTTT.

This clonotype has more than one count but fewer than ten. The J gene is TRBJ2-1, the V gene TRBV5-6, with 9 positions matching TRBD1. CDR3 length: 15 residues. Losses at the gene ends were 2 bases for V and 14 bases for J; bases not matched to a gene: 14. Germline-derived CDR1 and CDR2 are SGHDT and YYEEEE. The CDR3 region is CASSFLGTGNEGKFF. CDR3 DNA: TGTGCCAGCAGCTTTCTGGGGACAGGGAATGAAGGGAAGTTCTTC.

The chain is built from TRBV3-1 and TRBJ1-2, with a weak D call TRBD1 (5 bases). Trimming removed 4 bases from V and 4 bases from J, with 16 bases in between. This CDR3 has 15 residues. CDR1 LGHDT and CDR2 YNNKEL come from the germline V gene (reference sequence). The CDR3 protein is CASSPLRTPRYGYTF. The CDR3 nucleotides read TGTGCCAGCAGCCCCCTCCGGACACCTCGCTATGGCTACACCTTC.

The chain carries TRBV7-9 and TRBJ1-5, with no clear D. With 2 bases removed from V and 5 bases from J, the gap between germline ends came to 7 bases. This CDR3 has 13 amino acids. CDR1 SEHNR and CDR2 FQNEAQ come from the germline V gene (reference sequence). The CDR3 DNA is TGTGCCAGCAGCTTAATGAGAGATCAGCCCCAGCATTTT. Its translation is CASSLMRDQPQHF.

The rearrangement uses TRBV20-1 and TRBJ2-6; 15 bases are a match to TRBD2. The CDR3 is 19 residues long. Trimming took 4 bases from V and 1 from J; bases not matched to a gene: 8. Germline lookup yields CDR1 DFQATT and CDR2 SNEGSKA (reference sequence). The CDR3 is CSATQGLAGGASGANVLTF. CDR3 DNA sequence: TGCAGTGCTACCCAAGGACTAGCGGGGGGGGCTTCTGGGGCCAACGTCCTGACTTTC.

In nucleotides, the CDR3 is TGCGCCAGCAGGGACACCGGAAGTCGGGACACTGAAGCTTTCTTT. It is translated as CASRDTGSRDTEAFF. The V call is TRBV5-1, the J call TRBJ1-1; perhaps TRBD1 as D (5 bases). The length of the CDR3 is 15 residues. With 5 bases removed from V and 3 bases from J, the gap between germline ends came to 17 bases. Germline assignment: CDR1 SGHRS and CDR2 YFSETQ.

This clonotype is a singleton in its sample. The chain carries TRBV6-6 and TRBJ1-5; 7 bases fit TRBD1. Trimming took 7 bases from V and 3 from J; bases not matched to a gene: 12. The CDR3 is 16 residues long. Germline CDR1 MNHNY, CDR2 SVGAGI (reference sequence). The CDR3 coding sequence is TGTGCCAGCACCGACCCTCGGACAGGCTACAATCAGCCCCAGCATTTT. Protein: CASTDPRTGYNQPQHF.

This clonotype has only a few counts. A much larger clone lies one base from this, so it may be a read error. The chain has TRBV12-3 or TRBV12-4 and TRBJ2-3; possible D gene TRBD1, 5 bases. V was shortened by 5 bases and J by 6 bases, with 15 bases between the two germline ends. This CDR3 spans 14 amino acids. The CDR3: CASSVIRQSDTQYF. The CDR3 DNA sequence: TGTGCCAGCAGTGTAATCCGACAGTCGGATACGCAGTATTTT.

This clonotype was recorded a few times. The V gene is TRBV9, the J gene TRBJ1-2, with a tentative D call TRBD1 (6 bases). CDR3 length equals 13 residues. V dropped 2 bases and J dropped 6 bases, with 11 bases sitting between them. Germline V gene lookup returns CDR1 SGDLS and CDR2 YYNGEE. CDR3 DNA sequence: TGTGCCAGCAGCGTGGTGCCAGGGGATGGCTACACCTTC. Its protein is CASSVVPGDGYTF.

The J gene is TRBJ2-1, the V gene TRBV5-1; D not resolved. Trimming left V 4 bases short and J 4 bases short, with 15 bases between. The CDR3 is 15 residues long. Germline V gene lookup returns CDR1 SGHRS and CDR2 YFSETQ. CDR3 sequence: CASSQDALRYNEQFF. For the CDR3, the DNA is TGCGCCAGCAGCCAGGACGCATTGAGGTACAATGAGCAGTTCTTC.

This clonotype was seen at least ten times. The chain combines TRBV7-2 with TRBJ2-4; D is unclear. Trimming took off 2 bases at V and 5 bases at J, with 10 bases between the two ends. This CDR3 is 14 amino acids long. Per germline, CDR1 SGHTA and CDR2 FQGNSA. CDR3 coding DNA: TGTGCCAGCAGCTTATCGCGTGAACAAAACATTCAGTACTTC. Protein product: CASSLSREQNIQYF.

This clonotype was observed once. This rearrangement joins TRBV7-2 to TRBJ2-1; 7 positions match TRBD1. Germline CDR1 reads SGHTA; CDR2 reads FQGNSA. V dropped 2 bases and J dropped 10; count of bases not matched to a gene: 5. The CDR3 spans 13 residues. The CDR3 is CASSLTKDREQFF. The CDR3, as DNA: TGTGCCAGCAGCTTAACGAAGGACAGGGAGCAGTTCTTC.

The V and J genes are TRBV5-1 and TRBJ1-1; D not certain. CDR3 length equals 15 residues. CDR1 is SGHRS and CDR2 is YFSETQ in the germline V gene. Trimming removed 0 bases from V and 2 bases from J, with 11 bases in between. CDR3 region: CASSLAGPQNTEAFF. CDR3 nucleotides: TGCGCCAGCAGCTTGGCTGGTCCTCAAAACACTGAAGCTTTCTTT.

V usage is TRBV24-1 and J usage is TRBJ2-3, with D perhaps matching TRBD1 or TRBD2 (5 bases each). The CDR3 has 14 residues. Trimming shortened V by 5 bases and J by 9 bases, and 17 bases separated the two germline ends. Germline V gene data show CDR1 as KGHDR and CDR2 as SFDVKD. The CDR3 sequence is CATSGAGRNPTQYF. DNA for the CDR3: TGTGCCACCAGTGGAGCAGGGAGAAACCCAACGCAGTATTTT.

The rearrangement links TRBV10-3 to TRBJ1-6; no clear D. Germline CDR1 is ENHRY and CDR2 is SYGVKD. The CDR3 covers 13 residues. Trimming took 0 bases from V and 7 from J, leaving 4 bases between them. The CDR3 DNA follows: TGTGCCATCAGTGAGTCTCGGAATTCACCCCTCCACTTT. It yields the protein CAISESRNSPLHF.

The chain links TRBV14 to TRBJ2-1, with 8 positions matching TRBD1. CDR3 length: 20 amino acids. In germline, CDR1 is SGHDN, CDR2 FVKESK. The trim removed 1 base at V and 4 bases at J, leaving 18 bases unmatched. The CDR3 DNA reads as TGTGCCAGCAGCCAAGGTTCCCCCGTGGTCTCAGGGGGCCTTTACAATGAGCAGTTCTTC. It translates to CASSQGSPVVSGGLYNEQFF.

The J gene is TRBJ2-5, the V gene TRBV20-1; TRBD2 aligns across 8 bases. V lost 2 bases and J lost 5; bases outside the gene matches: 19. The germline V gene has CDR1 DFQATT and CDR2 SNEGSKA (reference sequence). The CDR3 is made up of 18 amino acids. The CDR3, as DNA: TGCAGTGCTAGAAAAGAGCTTGGGGCGGGACTAGTTGAGGAGACCCAGTACTTC. It codes for CSARKELGAGLVEETQYF.